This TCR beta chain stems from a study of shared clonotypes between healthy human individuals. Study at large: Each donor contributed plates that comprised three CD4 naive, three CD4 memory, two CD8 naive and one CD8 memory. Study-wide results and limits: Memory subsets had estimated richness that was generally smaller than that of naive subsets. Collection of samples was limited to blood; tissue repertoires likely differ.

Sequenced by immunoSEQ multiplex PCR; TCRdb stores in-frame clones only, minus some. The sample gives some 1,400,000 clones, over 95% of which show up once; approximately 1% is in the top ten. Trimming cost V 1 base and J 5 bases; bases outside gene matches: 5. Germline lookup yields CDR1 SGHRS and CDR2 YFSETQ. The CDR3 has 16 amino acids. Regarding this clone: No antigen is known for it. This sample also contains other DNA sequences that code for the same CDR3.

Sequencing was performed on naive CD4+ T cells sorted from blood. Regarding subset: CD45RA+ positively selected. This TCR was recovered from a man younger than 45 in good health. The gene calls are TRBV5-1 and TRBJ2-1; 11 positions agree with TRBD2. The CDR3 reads CASSLPTSGGDNEQFF. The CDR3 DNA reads TGCGCCAGCAGCTTGCCTACTAGCGGGGGTGACAATGAGCAGTTCTTC.